The clone carrying this TCR beta chain was counted at least ten times. Antigen: not known. This entry comes from a study of T-cell reconstitution after alpha-beta-depleted transplantation in children. Whole-study findings and limits: Reported findings indicate that, about two months after transplant, alpha-beta T cells came from several hundred expanded clones, which were derived from non-depleted graft cells. Surviving recipient T cells and thymic progenitors accounted for the high day-60 TCRbeta diversity observed in some patients. Newly produced T cells mostly accounted for T-cell counts and diversity one year post-transplant.

Library preparation (for TCRbeta) was performed with unique molecular identifiers. Each CDR3 protein is one row after TCRdb ran MiXCR on the PCR reads. The repertoire holds some 300,000 distinct CDR3 sequences, nearly 8% seen once, with approximately 8.6% in the top ten. V lost 7 bases and J 2 bases, leaving 5 bases between the germline ends. Germline assignment: CDR1 WSHSY and CDR2 SAAADI. CDR3 length: 11 amino acids. The sequencing here drew on peripheral blood, taken 360 days after TCRalphabeta/CD19-depleted stem cell transplant. The rearrangement joins TRBV10-2 to TRBJ1-2; no reliable D call. The sequence came from a female patient aged 2-10 years who had a stem cell transplant for Fanconi anemia, so the T cells may come from the graft donor. The CDR3 spells CASKGNYGYTF. CDR3 coding DNA: TGCGCCAGCAAAGGAAACTATGGCTACACCTTC.